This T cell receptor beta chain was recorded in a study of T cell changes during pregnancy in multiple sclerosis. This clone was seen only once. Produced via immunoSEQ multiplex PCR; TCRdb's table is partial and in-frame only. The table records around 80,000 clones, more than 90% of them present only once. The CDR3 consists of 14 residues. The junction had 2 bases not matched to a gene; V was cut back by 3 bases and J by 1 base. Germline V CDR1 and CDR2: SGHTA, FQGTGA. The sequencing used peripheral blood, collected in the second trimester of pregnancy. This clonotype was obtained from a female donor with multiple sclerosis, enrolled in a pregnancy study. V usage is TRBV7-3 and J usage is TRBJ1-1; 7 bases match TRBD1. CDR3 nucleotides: TGTGCCAGCAGCTTGGGGACAGAGAACACTGAAGCTTTCTTT. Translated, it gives CASSLGTENTEAFF.